The clone carrying this TCR beta chain was seen ten or more times. The sample originates from a study of regulatory T cells in long-lasting Graves disease. This sample's time point: newly diagnosed GD, antithyroid drugs for less than 3 months. Isolated PBMC RNA provided the starting material for the TCR library. HTBI primers from iRepertoire and Arm-PCR of CDR3 regions yielded the TCR beta libraries. One entry per CDR3 protein results from TCRdb running MiXCR on the multiplex PCR reads. Counted here are hundreds of thousands of distinct CDR3 sequences, roughly a sixth occurring once; the ten biggest clones make up roughly 27%. These data also featured in a second study, about T cells in Graves' hyperthyroidism and ophthalmopathy. According to that study: Graves' hyperthyroidism showing no ophthalmopathy progression within 18 months was considered stable.

Here the sequenced sample was peripheral blood mononuclear cells (PBMCs), taken at new diagnosis, from a patient treated with antithyroid drugs. The receptor was derived from a man in his forties or fifties with Graves disease.

CDR3 region: CSVARADTEAFF. As DNA, the CDR3 is TGCAGCGTTGCCCGGGCGGACACTGAAGCTTTCTTT. V is TRBV29-1 and J is TRBJ1-1; D is uncertain. This CDR3 region has 12 residues. Trimming cost V 4 bases and J 3 bases, with 9 bases left between them. Germline CDR1 is SQVTM and CDR2 is ANQGSEA.